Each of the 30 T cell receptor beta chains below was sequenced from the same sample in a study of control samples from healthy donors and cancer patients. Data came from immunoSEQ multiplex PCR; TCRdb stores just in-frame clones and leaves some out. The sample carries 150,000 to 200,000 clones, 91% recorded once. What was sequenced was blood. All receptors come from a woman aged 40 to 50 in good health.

The CDR3 region is CATSSISADADTQYF. CDR3 coding DNA: TGTGCCACCTCGTCTATATCCGCTGACGCAGATACGCAGTATTTT. This chain links TRBV15 with TRBJ2-3; no clear D gene. In germline, CDR1 is LNHNV, CDR2 YYDKDF (reference sequence). This CDR3 spans 15 amino acids. Trimming took off 8 bases at V and 4 bases at J, with 19 bases between the two ends.

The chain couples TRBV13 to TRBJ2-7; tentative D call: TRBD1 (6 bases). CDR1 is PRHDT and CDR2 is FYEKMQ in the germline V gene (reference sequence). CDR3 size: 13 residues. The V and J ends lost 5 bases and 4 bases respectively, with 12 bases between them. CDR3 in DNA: TGTGCCAGCAGCACTTGGGGACATTACGAGCAGTACTTC. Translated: CASSTWGHYEQYF.

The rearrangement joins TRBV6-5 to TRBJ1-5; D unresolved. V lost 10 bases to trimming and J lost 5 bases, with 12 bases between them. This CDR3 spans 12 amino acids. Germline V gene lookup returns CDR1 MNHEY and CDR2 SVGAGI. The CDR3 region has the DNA TGTGCCACCTCGGTGGACTATCAGCCCCAGCATTTT. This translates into CATSVDYQPQHF.

The CDR3: CASSLGNPTNEKLFF. CDR3 bases: TGTGCCAGCAGCCTGGGAAACCCAACTAATGAAAAACTGTTTTTT. The V and J genes are TRBV7-8 and TRBJ1-4; D is uncertain. Germline loops: CDR1 SGHVS, CDR2 FQNEAQ. CDR3 length equals 15 residues. Trimming took off 5 bases at V and 0 bases at J, with 10 bases between the two ends.

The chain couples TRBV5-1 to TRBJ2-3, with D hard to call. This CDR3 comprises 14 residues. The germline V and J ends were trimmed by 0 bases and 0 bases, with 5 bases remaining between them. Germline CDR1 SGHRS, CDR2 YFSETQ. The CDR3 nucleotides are TGCGCCAGCAGCTTGGCCACTAGCACAGATACGCAGTATTTT. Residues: CASSLATSTDTQYF.

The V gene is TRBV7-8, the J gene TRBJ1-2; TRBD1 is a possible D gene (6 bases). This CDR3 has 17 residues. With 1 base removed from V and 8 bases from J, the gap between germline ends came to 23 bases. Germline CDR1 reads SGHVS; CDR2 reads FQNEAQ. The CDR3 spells CASSLGGSGVQSRGYTF. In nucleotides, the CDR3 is TGTGCCAGCAGCTTAGGAGGGTCAGGGGTTCAATCAAGGGGCTACACCTTC.

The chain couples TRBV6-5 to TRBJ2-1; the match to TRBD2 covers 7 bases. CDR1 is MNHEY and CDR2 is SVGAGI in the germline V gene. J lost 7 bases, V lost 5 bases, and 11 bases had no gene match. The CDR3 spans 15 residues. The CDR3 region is CASSRAGRVQNEQFF. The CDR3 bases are TGTGCCAGCAGTCGGGCTGGGAGGGTTCAAAATGAGCAGTTCTTC.

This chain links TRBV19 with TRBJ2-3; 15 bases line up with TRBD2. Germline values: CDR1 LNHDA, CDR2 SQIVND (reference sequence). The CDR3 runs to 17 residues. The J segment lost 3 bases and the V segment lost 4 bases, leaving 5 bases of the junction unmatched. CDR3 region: CASSTIGTSGGTDTQYF. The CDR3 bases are TGTGCCAGTAGTACCATCGGGACTAGCGGGGGGACAGATACGCAGTATTTT.

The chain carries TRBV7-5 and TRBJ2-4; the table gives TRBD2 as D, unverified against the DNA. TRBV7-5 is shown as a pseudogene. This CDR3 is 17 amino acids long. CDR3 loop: CVRSTPTSGGAKNIQYF. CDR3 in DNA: TGTGTCAGAAGCACACCGACTAGCGGGGGGGCCAAAAACATTCAGTACTTC.

The CDR3 DNA follows: TGTGCCAGCAGTTACCCCCCGACCCTCCGCACAGATACGCAGTATTTT. It specifies CASSYPPTLRTDTQYF. The chain uses TRBV6-2 or TRBV6-3 and TRBJ2-3; D not certain. This CDR3 has 16 amino acids. Germline lookup yields CDR1 MNHEY and CDR2 SVGEGT. Between the trimmed V and J ends, which lost 2 bases and 1 base, there was a span of 13 bases.

The CDR3 sequence is CAISEPGQGAYEQYF. The CDR3 nucleotides read TGTGCCATCAGTGAACCGGGACAGGGGGCCTACGAGCAGTACTTC. The chain employs TRBV10-3 and TRBJ2-7, with 11 bases lining up with TRBD1. The V segment lost 3 bases and the J segment 2 bases; nucleotides outside the gene matches: 3. Germline loops: CDR1 ENHRY, CDR2 SYGVKD. The CDR3 sequence is 15 residues long.

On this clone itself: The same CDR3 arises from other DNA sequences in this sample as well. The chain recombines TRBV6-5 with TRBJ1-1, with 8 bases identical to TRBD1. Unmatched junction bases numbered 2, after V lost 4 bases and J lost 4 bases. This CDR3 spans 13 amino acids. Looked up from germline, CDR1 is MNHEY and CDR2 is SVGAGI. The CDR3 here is CASSSDRATEAFF. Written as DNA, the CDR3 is TGTGCCAGCAGTTCGGACAGGGCCACTGAAGCTTTCTTT.

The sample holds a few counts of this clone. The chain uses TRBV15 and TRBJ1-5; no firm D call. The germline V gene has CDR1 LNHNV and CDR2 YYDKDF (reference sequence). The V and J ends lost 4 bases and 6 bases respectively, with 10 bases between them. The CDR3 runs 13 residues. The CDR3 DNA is TGTGCCACCAGCAAGAGCGGCACTCAGCCCCAGCATTTT. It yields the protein CATSKSGTQPQHF.

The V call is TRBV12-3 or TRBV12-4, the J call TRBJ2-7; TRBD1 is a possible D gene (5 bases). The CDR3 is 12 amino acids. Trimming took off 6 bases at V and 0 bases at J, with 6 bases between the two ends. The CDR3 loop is CASRTDSYEQYF. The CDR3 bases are TGTGCCAGCAGGACAGACTCCTACGAGCAGTACTTC.

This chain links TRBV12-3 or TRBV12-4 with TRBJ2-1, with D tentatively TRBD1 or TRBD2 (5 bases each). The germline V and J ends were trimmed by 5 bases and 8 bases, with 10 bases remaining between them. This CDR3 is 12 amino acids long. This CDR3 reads CASSIQGHEQFF. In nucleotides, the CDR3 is TGTGCCAGCAGTATCCAGGGACATGAGCAGTTCTTC.

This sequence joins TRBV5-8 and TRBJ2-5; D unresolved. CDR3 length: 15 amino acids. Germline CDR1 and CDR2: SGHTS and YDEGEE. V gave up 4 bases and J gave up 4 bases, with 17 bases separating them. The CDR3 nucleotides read TGTGCCAGCAGCCCAAACCCCCCCTGGGGAGAGACCCAGTACTTC. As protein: CASSPNPPWGETQYF.

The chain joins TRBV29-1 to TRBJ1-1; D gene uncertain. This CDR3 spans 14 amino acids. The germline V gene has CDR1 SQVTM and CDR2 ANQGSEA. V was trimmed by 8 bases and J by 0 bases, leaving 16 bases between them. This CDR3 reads CSSWGGVLNTEAFF. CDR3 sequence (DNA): TGCAGCTCGTGGGGTGGGGTCCTGAACACTGAAGCTTTCTTT. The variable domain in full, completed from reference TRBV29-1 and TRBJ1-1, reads SAVISQKPSRDICQRGTSLTIQCQVDSQVTMMFWYRQQPGQSLTLIATANQGSEATYESGFVIDKFPISRPNLTFSTLTVSNMSPEDSSIYLCSSWGGVLNTEAFFGQGTRLTVV.

As DNA, the CDR3 is TGCGCCAGCAGCCAAGCAAGAGGGGGGACCCCGGGAGGAGGGAATCAGCCCCAGCATTTT. Amino acid sequence: CASSQARGGTPGGGNQPQHF. The rearrangement uses TRBV4-1 and TRBJ1-5; D might be TRBD1 (6 bases). V was trimmed by 1 base and J by 4 bases, leaving 26 bases between them. This CDR3 comprises 20 residues. Per germline, CDR1 MGHRA and CDR2 YSYEKL.

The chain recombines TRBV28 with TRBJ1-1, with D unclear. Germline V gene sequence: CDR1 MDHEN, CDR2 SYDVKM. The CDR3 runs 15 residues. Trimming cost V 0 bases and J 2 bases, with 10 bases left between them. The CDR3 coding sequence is TGTGCCAGCAGTTTATGGGTTACTGGCAACACTGAAGCTTTCTTT. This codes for CASSLWVTGNTEAFF.

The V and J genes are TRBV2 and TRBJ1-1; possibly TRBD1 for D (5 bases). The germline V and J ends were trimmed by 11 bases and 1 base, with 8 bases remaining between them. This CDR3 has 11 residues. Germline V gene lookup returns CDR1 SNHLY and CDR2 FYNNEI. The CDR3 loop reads CAGGGNTEAFF. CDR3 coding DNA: TGTGCCGGGGGTGGGAACACTGAAGCTTTCTTT.

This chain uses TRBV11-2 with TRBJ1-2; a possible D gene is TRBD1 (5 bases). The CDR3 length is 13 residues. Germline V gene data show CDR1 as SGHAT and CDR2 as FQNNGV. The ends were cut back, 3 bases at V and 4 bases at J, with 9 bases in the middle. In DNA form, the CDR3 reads TGTGCCAGCAGCTTCGGGGACGCCTATGGCTACACCTTC. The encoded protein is CASSFGDAYGYTF.

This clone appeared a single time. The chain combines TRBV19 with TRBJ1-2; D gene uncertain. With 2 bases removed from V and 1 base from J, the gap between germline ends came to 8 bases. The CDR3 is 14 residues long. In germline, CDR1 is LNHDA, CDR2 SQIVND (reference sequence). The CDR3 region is CASSITGINYGYTF. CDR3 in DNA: TGTGCCAGTAGTATAACCGGGATTAACTATGGCTACACCTTC. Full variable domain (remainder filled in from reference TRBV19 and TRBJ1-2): DGGITQSPKYLFRKEGQNVTLSCEQNLNHDAMYWYRQDPGQGLRLIYYSQIVNDFQKGDIAEGYSVSREKKESFPLTVTSAQKNPTAFYLCASSITGINYGYTFGSGTRLTVV.

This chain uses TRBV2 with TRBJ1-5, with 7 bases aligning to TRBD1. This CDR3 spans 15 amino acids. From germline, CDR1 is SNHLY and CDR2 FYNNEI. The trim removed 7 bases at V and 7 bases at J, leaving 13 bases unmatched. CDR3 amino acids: CASTSGKGAGQPQHF. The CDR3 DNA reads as TGTGCCAGCACCTCAGGAAAGGGGGCGGGGCAGCCCCAGCATTTT. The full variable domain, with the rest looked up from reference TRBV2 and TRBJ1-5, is EPEVTQTPSHQVTQMGQEVILRCVPISNHLYFYWYRQILGQKVEFLVSFYNNEISEKSEIFDDQFSVERPDGSNFTLKIRSTKLEDSAMYFCASTSGKGAGQPQHFGDGTRLSIL.

The CDR3 loop reads CASTLRGGNEKLFF. The CDR3 DNA sequence: TGTGCCAGTACCCTCCGGGGGGGGAATGAAAAACTGTTTTTT. The J gene is TRBJ1-4, the V gene TRBV19, with D possibly being TRBD1 (5 bases). V was cut by 7 bases and J by 5 bases, with 14 bases left in between. CDR3 size: 14 residues. Germline-derived CDR1 and CDR2 are LNHDA and SQIVND (reference sequence).

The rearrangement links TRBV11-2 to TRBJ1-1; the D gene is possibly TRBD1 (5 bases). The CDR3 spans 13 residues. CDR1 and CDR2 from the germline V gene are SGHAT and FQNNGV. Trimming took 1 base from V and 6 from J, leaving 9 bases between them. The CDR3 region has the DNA TGTGCCAGCAGCTTAGCGGCAGGGTCTGAAGCTTTCTTT. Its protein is CASSLAAGSEAFF.

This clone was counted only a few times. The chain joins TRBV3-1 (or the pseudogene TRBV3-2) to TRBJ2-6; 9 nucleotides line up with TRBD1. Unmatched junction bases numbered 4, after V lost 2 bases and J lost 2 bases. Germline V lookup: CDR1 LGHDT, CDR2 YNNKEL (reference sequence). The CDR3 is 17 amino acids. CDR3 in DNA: TGTGCCAGCAGCCAAAACAGGGGGCGGGCTGGGGCCAACGTCCTGACTTTC. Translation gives CASSQNRGRAGANVLTF.

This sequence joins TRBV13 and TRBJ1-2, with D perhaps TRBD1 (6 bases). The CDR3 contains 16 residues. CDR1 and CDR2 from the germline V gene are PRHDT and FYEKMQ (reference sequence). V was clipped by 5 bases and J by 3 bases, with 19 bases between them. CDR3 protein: CASSVVGQGNYYGYTF. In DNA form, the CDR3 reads TGTGCCAGCAGCGTAGTGGGTCAGGGGAATTACTATGGCTACACCTTC.

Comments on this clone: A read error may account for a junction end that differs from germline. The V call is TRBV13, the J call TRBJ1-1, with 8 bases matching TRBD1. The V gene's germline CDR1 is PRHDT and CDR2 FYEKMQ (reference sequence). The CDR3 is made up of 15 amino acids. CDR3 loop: CASSLGQGLDTEAFF. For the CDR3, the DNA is TGTGCCAGCAGCCTAGGACAGGGACTCGACACTGAAGCTTTCTTT.

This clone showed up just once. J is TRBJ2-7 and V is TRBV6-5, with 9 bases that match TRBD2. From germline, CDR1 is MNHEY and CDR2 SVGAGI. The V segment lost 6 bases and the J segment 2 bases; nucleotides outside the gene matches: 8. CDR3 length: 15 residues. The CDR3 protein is CASRISSGGPYEQYF. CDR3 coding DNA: TGTGCCAGCAGGATATCAAGCGGGGGGCCCTACGAGCAGTACTTC.

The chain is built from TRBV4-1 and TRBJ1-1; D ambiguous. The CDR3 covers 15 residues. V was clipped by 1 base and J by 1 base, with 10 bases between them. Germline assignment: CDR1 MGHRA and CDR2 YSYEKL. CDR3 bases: TGCGCCAGCAGCCAAGGGGCGCTGGGGAACACTGAAGCTTTCTTT. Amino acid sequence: CASSQGALGNTEAFF.